These 32 T cell receptor beta chains share one sample of origin, sequenced in a study of blood T cells in healthy people across ages. With a J-beta primer mix and a sample-barcoded 5' primer, a second PCR ran about 7 to 12 cycles. A single record per CDR3 protein comes from TCRdb applying MiXCR to the 5' RACE reads. There are about 970,000 distinct CDR3 sequences in the sample; just over 50% occur only once, and roughly a fifth lies in the top ten. The specimen sequenced was blood. These receptors originate from a woman aged 60 to 75 in good health.

This chain connects TRBV15 to TRBJ2-1, with 10 positions matching TRBD2. Losses at the gene ends were 5 bases for V and 10 bases for J; bases not matched to a gene: 5. The germline V gene has CDR1 LNHNV and CDR2 YYDKDF (reference sequence). CDR3 size: 13 residues. DNA of the CDR3: TGTGCCACCAGCCTAGCGGGAGCTTGCGAGCAGTTCTTC. The encoded protein is CATSLAGACEQFF.

The rearrangement joins TRBV7-2 to TRBJ1-2; 11 bases align to TRBD1. The CDR3 has 18 residues. Germline V gene data show CDR1 as SGHTA and CDR2 as FQGNSA. Trimming cost V 7 bases and J 6 bases; bases outside gene matches: 19. The CDR3 DNA sequence: TGTGCCAGCAAAAATCTACGGACAGGGGGCGTTGGTTACGATGGCTACACCTTC. Its protein product is CASKNLRTGGVGYDGYTF.

The rearrangement links TRBV5-1 to TRBJ2-1; 12 bases line up with TRBD2. The CDR3 has 15 residues. The germline V gene encodes CDR1 SGHRS and CDR2 YFSETQ. After removal of 2 bases from V and 9 bases from J, the junction contained 6 bases not matched to a gene. In nucleotides, the CDR3 is TGCGCCAGCAGCTTCGGACTAGCGGGACTGGGTGAGCAGTTCTTC. It specifies CASSFGLAGLGEQFF.

The chain links TRBV11-3 to TRBJ2-1; no clear D gene. Per the germline V gene, CDR1 is SGHNT and CDR2 is YENEEA. With 3 bases removed from V and 2 bases from J, the gap between germline ends came to 5 bases. The CDR3 sequence is 13 residues long. CDR3 protein: CASSLAAYNEQFF. The CDR3 DNA follows: TGTGCCAGCAGCTTGGCAGCCTACAATGAGCAGTTCTTC.

The CDR3 loop is CASSPLLGAENEQYF. The CDR3 DNA is TGTGCCAGCAGTCCTCTATTAGGGGCGGAGAATGAGCAGTACTTC. The chain has TRBV6-2 or TRBV6-3 and TRBJ2-5; a possible D gene is TRBD1 (5 bases). Germline assignment: CDR1 MNHEY and CDR2 SVGEGT. V lost 5 bases and J lost 11, with 24 bases in between. The CDR3 contains 15 residues.

Comments on this clonotype: Given a much more abundant clone one base away, this may be a read error. V and J are TRBV6-1 and TRBJ2-1; no reliable D call. CDR1 is MNHNS, CDR2 SASEGT, per germline. The CDR3 extends over 12 amino acids. CDR3 residues: CAGRQEKNEQFF. CDR3 nucleotides: TGTGCCGGCAGACAAGAGAAAAATGAGCAGTTCTTC.

The chain links TRBV5-4 to TRBJ2-7; TRBD2 aligns across 13 bases. CDR3 size: 16 residues. The V gene's germline CDR1 is SGHNT and CDR2 YYREEE (reference sequence). V was clipped by 3 bases and J by 0 bases; unmatched bases: 3. The DNA for the CDR3 is TGTGCCAGCAGCTCGCGGACTAGCGGGAGCTCCTACGAGCAGTACTTC. It yields the protein CASSSRTSGSSYEQYF.

This sequence joins TRBV20-1 and TRBJ2-1; 7 bases are a match to TRBD2. The V gene's germline CDR1 is DFQATT and CDR2 SNEGSKA (reference sequence). The CDR3 spans 13 residues. The V and J ends lost 5 bases and 9 bases, in that order; junction bases with no gene match: 10. The CDR3 sequence: CSAGTRLATEQFF. Here the CDR3 DNA reads TGCAGTGCTGGAACTCGACTAGCTACTGAGCAGTTCTTC.

The V and J genes are TRBV28 and TRBJ2-2, with TRBD2 matching 8 bases. Per the germline V gene, CDR1 is MDHEN and CDR2 is SYDVKM. The CDR3 is made up of 14 amino acids. V shed 6 bases and J 7 bases; nucleotides not matched to a gene: 7. DNA for the CDR3: TGTGCCAGCAGGGAGGGGACTAGTATCGGGGAGCTGTTTTTT. Translating gives CASREGTSIGELFF.

V and J are TRBV20-1 and TRBJ2-3; 11 bases are shared with TRBD2. There are 18 residues in the CDR3. The ends lost 5 bases at V and 2 bases at J; junction bases unmatched: 15. The germline V gene has CDR1 DFQATT and CDR2 SNEGSKA (reference sequence). In DNA form, the CDR3 reads TGCAGTGCTCGCTCACCTGATGGACTAGCGGGTATCACAGATACGCAGTATTTT. It encodes CSARSPDGLAGITDTQYF.

This clonotype was detected a few times. V and J are TRBV10-3 and TRBJ1-2, with 11 bases that match TRBD1. Germline CDR1 reads ENHRY; CDR2 reads SYGVKD. The CDR3 is 14 amino acids. V trimming: 7 bases; J trimming: 4 bases; junction bases outside the gene matches: 5. CDR3: CAITGQGAAYGYTF. The CDR3, as DNA: TGTGCCATCACCGGACAGGGGGCCGCCTATGGCTACACCTTC.

The table lists this clonotype with a few counts. The chain couples TRBV11-3 to TRBJ2-1; 7 nucleotides match TRBD2. This CDR3 is 16 amino acids long. Germline-derived CDR1 and CDR2 are SGHNT and YENEEA. The trim removed 4 bases at V and 0 bases at J, leaving 6 bases unmatched. The CDR3 loop reads CASSSDGGSSYNEQFF. The CDR3, as DNA: TGTGCCAGCAGCTCTGACGGGGGGAGCTCCTACAATGAGCAGTTCTTC.

As regards this clonotype: Mismatch with germline at one junction end may stem from a read error. The chain is built from TRBV7-7 and TRBJ2-1; D is perhaps TRBD2 (5 bases). The CDR3 length is 15 residues. Germline V CDR1 and CDR2: SSHAT, FNYEAQ (reference sequence). CDR3 in DNA: TGTGCTAGCAGCTTCGGGCTAGCCTCCTACAATGAGCAGTTCTTC. The encoded protein is CASSFGLASYNEQFF.

This clonotype was detected a few times. The chain is built from TRBV29-1 and TRBJ2-1; 7 bases match TRBD1. The CDR3 runs 13 residues. J was trimmed by 8 bases and V by 5 bases; bases with no gene match: 9. Per germline, CDR1 SQVTM and CDR2 ANQGSEA. The CDR3 region is CSVRTGDFYEQFF. DNA for the CDR3: TGCAGCGTTCGCACAGGGGATTTCTATGAGCAGTTCTTC.

V usage is TRBV30 and J usage is TRBJ2-3; the D is unclear. This CDR3 contains 13 residues. Germline V gene sequence: CDR1 GTSNPN, CDR2 SVGIG (reference sequence). Deletions cut 4 bases from V and 1 base from J, with 9 bases between. The CDR3 DNA sequence: TGTGCCTGGACAAACCTTGGCACAGATACGCAGTATTTT. This translates into CAWTNLGTDTQYF.

CDR3 sequence: CASSLGQALTADTQYF. The CDR3 coding sequence is TGTGCCAGCAGTTTAGGACAAGCCCTCACGGCAGATACGCAGTATTTT. The rearrangement joins TRBV28 to TRBJ2-3; D is possibly TRBD1 (5 bases). Germline assignment: CDR1 MDHEN and CDR2 SYDVKM. CDR3 length: 16 residues. V was clipped by 2 bases and J by 4 bases, with 16 bases between them.

In this sample, this clonotype turned up a few times. The V call is TRBV4-1, the J call TRBJ2-5; TRBD1 is a possible D gene (6 bases). Trimming stripped 0 bases from V and 1 base from J, with 12 bases between. CDR3 length: 16 residues. Germline CDR1 is MGHRA and CDR2 is YSYEKL. The CDR3 spells CASSQEGAASQETQYF. As DNA, the CDR3 is TGCGCCAGCAGCCAAGAGGGGGCGGCTAGCCAAGAGACCCAGTACTTC.

In this sample, this clonotype turned up a few times. A much larger clonotype is one base distant, so this may be a read error. This chain joins TRBV20-1 and TRBJ2-3; 10 bases agree with TRBD2. Per the germline V gene, CDR1 is DFQATT and CDR2 is SNEGSKA (reference sequence). V shed 6 bases and J 1 base; nucleotides not matched to a gene: 10. The CDR3 is made up of 16 amino acids. Here the CDR3 DNA reads TGCAGTGCCGCCCACCGAGCGGGAGGGGGCACAGATACGCAGTATTTT. This codes for CSAAHRAGGGTDTQYF.

This clonotype was counted only a few times. CDR3 sequence reads: CASSQSWRGRGKYEQYF. DNA of the CDR3: TGCGCCAGCAGCCAATCTTGGCGCGGGAGGGGCAAGTACGAGCAGTACTTC. This chain connects TRBV4-3 to TRBJ2-7; 9 positions agree with TRBD2. Looked up from germline, CDR1 is LGHNA and CDR2 is YSLEER. With V trimmed by 2 bases and J by 4 bases, 12 bases remained unmatched. This CDR3 has 17 residues.

The chain joins TRBV2 to TRBJ2-3; 11 nucleotides line up with TRBD2. Germline V CDR1 and CDR2: SNHLY, FYNNEI. The CDR3 covers 16 residues. V trimming: 8 bases; J trimming: 8 bases; junction bases outside the gene matches: 15. The CDR3 bases are TGTGCCAGCGTCTTGGATAAGACTAGCGGGATGGGTACGCAGTATTTT. Residues: CASVLDKTSGMGTQYF.

V and J are TRBV29-1 and TRBJ2-1, with 9 positions matching TRBD2. The CDR3 is 13 residues long. Germline V gene lookup returns CDR1 SQVTM and CDR2 ANQGSEA. V lost 6 bases, J lost 12 bases, and 12 bases stayed unmatched. CDR3 sequence: CSVTSGGVPVQFF. The CDR3 DNA reads as TGCAGCGTGACTAGCGGAGGGGTTCCGGTGCAGTTCTTC.

V is TRBV7-9 and J is TRBJ2-1; D remains unclear. The germline V and J ends were trimmed by 2 bases and 5 bases, with 10 bases remaining between them. CDR3 length: 14 residues. Germline CDR1 and CDR2: SEHNR and FQNEAQ (reference sequence). Here the CDR3 reads CASSLLNRNNEQFF. As DNA, the CDR3 is TGTGCCAGCAGCTTATTGAACAGAAACAATGAGCAGTTCTTC.

This clonotype has a handful of counts. This chain uses TRBV29-1 with TRBJ2-7, with 7 bases identical to TRBD1. Germline V gene lookup returns CDR1 SQVTM and CDR2 ANQGSEA. CDR3 length: 13 amino acids. The V gene end was trimmed by 3 bases and the J gene end by 3 bases; junction bases not matched to a gene: 5. This chain's CDR3 is CSVEPTGRYEQYF. In DNA form, the CDR3 reads TGCAGCGTTGAGCCGACAGGGCGCTACGAGCAGTACTTC.

The chain has TRBV6-6 and TRBJ2-7; possible D gene TRBD2, 8 bases. The CDR3 consists of 16 residues. Germline CDR1 MNHNY, CDR2 SVGAGI (reference sequence). The V end lost 7 bases, the J end lost 4 bases, and 23 bases lay between the germline ends. The DNA for the CDR3 is TGTGCCAGCACCCTCGGGGGGGACAGATTCAAGTACGAGCAGTACTTC. Translating it yields CASTLGGDRFKYEQYF.

This clonotype was found a few times. The rearrangement links TRBV10-3 to TRBJ2-3; 7 bases fit TRBD2. The CDR3 is 14 amino acids. V lost 8 bases and J lost 8; bases outside the gene matches: 13. Germline assignment: CDR1 ENHRY and CDR2 SYGVKD. The CDR3 here is CAIGGGSNTATQYF. CDR3 nucleotide sequence: TGTGCCATCGGGGGGGGAAGTAACACGGCTACGCAGTATTTT.

The chain recombines TRBV20-1 with TRBJ2-1; 8 bases line up with TRBD2. The germline V gene encodes CDR1 DFQATT and CDR2 SNEGSKA (reference sequence). The ends lost 5 bases at V and 5 bases at J; junction bases unmatched: 11. The CDR3 spans 15 residues. CDR3 bases: TGCAGTGCTCCCCGGGGGGGGGTCCCAAACAATGAGCAGTTCTTC. Translating it yields CSAPRGGVPNNEQFF.

The chain uses TRBV7-2 and TRBJ2-7; a weak D match, TRBD2 (6 bases). The CDR3 loop spans 17 amino acids. Between the trimmed V and J ends, which lost 1 base and 1 base, there was a span of 17 bases. The germline gives CDR1 SGHTA, CDR2 FQGNSA. The CDR3 region has the DNA TGTGCCAGCAGCTTAGTTTTGAGCGGGTCCAGATCCTACGAGCAGTACTTC. Encoded protein: CASSLVLSGSRSYEQYF.

The chain's CDR3 is CASATRQETQYF. For the CDR3, the DNA is TGTGCCAGCGCGACCCGACAAGAGACCCAGTACTTC. This chain joins TRBV27 and TRBJ2-5; D unclear. This CDR3 is 12 amino acids long. V was shortened by 8 bases and J by 2 bases, with 9 bases between the two germline ends. Germline values: CDR1 MNHEY, CDR2 SMNVEV (reference sequence).

The chain recombines TRBV4-1 with TRBJ2-2; D unresolved. Trimming removed 4 bases at V and 5 bases at J, with 11 bases between. The CDR3 sequence is 14 residues long. Per germline, CDR1 MGHRA and CDR2 YSYEKL. The CDR3, as DNA: TGCGCCAGCAGCCCCACCAGCGAGACCGGGGAGCTGTTTTTT. Translating gives CASSPTSETGELFF.

The chain employs TRBV20-1 and TRBJ2-1, with D possibly TRBD2 on 6 matching bases. The V and J ends lost 3 bases and 2 bases respectively, with 14 bases between them. The CDR3 totals 15 residues. CDR1 DFQATT and CDR2 SNEGSKA come from the germline V gene (reference sequence). The CDR3 spells CSARSGTGTYNEQFF. CDR3 coding DNA: TGCAGTGCTAGGTCGGGGACTGGAACCTACAATGAGCAGTTCTTC.

The chain joins TRBV3-1 to TRBJ2-4; 7 nucleotides line up with TRBD2. Gene TRBJ2-7 matches the end of the DNA better, so the J call may be wrong. CDR1 is LGHDT and CDR2 is YNNKEL in the germline V gene (reference sequence). The CDR3 is 15 amino acids. This CDR3 reads CASSPTTGRRHEQYF. CDR3 coding DNA: TGTGCCAGCAGCCCAACTACCGGGAGGCGGCACGAGCAGTACTTC.

As regards this clonotype: Being one base from a much bigger clone, this may be a read error. This chain links TRBV20-1 with TRBJ2-3; 11 positions match TRBD2. Trimming at V came to 6 bases and at J to 5 bases, leaving 10 bases not matched to a gene. The CDR3 extends over 15 amino acids. Germline lookup yields CDR1 DFQATT and CDR2 SNEGSKA (reference sequence). The CDR3 sequence is CSANRLAGTQDTQYF. CDR3 DNA sequence: TGCAGTGCCAACAGACTAGCGGGAACCCAAGATACGCAGTATTTT.